A single sample is the source of the 25 T cell receptor beta chains below, sequenced in a study of cytomegalovirus exposure and HLA in healthy donors. 60 Vbeta and 13 Jbeta primers were used in PCR. Assay used: immunoSEQ multiplex PCR; TCRdb lists only in-frame clones, some missing. The top ten clones hold about 3.3% of a sample with about 120,000 clones, around three quarters of them seen once. Sequencing was carried out using PBMCs. The receptors come from a woman aged 25-40 years in good health and CMV-seropositive.

This sequence joins TRBV9 and TRBJ2-1, with a weak D call TRBD1 (5 bases). The CDR3 has 11 residues. Trimming cost V 0 bases and J 10 bases, with 5 bases left between them. CDR1 and CDR2 (germline): SGDLS, YYNGEE. Written as DNA, the CDR3 is TGTGCCAGCAGCGTAGGGGGCGAGCAGTTCTTC. Its protein product is CASSVGGEQFF.

This clone occurred once. The rearrangement joins TRBV5-6 to TRBJ1-1; D is unresolved. Trimming cost V 4 bases and J 0 bases, with 13 bases left between them. The CDR3 spans 15 residues. The germline V gene encodes CDR1 SGHDT and CDR2 YYEEEE. CDR3 DNA: TGTGCCAGCAGCCGAAATAGGAGGATGAACACTGAAGCTTTCTTT. This translates into CASSRNRRMNTEAFF.

This clone was seen only a few times. The chain links TRBV5-6 to TRBJ1-5; D remains unclear. V shed 2 bases and J shed 1 base, with 10 bases lying between them. The germline gives CDR1 SGHDT, CDR2 YYEEEE. The CDR3 has 15 amino acids. The CDR3 DNA reads TGTGCCAGCAGCTTCTGGCAGGCGAGCAATCAGCCCCAGCATTTT. It is translated as CASSFWQASNQPQHF.

The chain has TRBV29-1 and TRBJ2-3; tentatively, D is TRBD1 (7 bases). From germline, CDR1 is SQVTM and CDR2 ANQGSEA. The germline V and J ends were trimmed by 5 bases and 5 bases, with 26 bases remaining between them. This CDR3 is 17 amino acids long. The CDR3 reads CSVRRSPRQGLGDTQYF. CDR3 sequence (DNA): TGCAGCGTTCGGAGGTCGCCGAGACAGGGACTGGGAGATACGCAGTATTTT.

CDR3 sequence: CASSHHGDRDYEQYF. CDR3 sequence (DNA): TGTGCCAGCAGTCACCACGGGGACAGGGACTACGAGCAGTACTTC. V usage is TRBV6-5 and J usage is TRBJ2-7, with 9 bases lining up with TRBD1. The germline CDR1 and CDR2 sequences are MNHEY and SVGAGI. The CDR3 contains 15 residues. Trimming took 5 bases from V and 3 from J; bases not matched to a gene: 8.

This chain uses TRBV2 with TRBJ2-7; D might be TRBD2 (6 bases). The germline gives CDR1 SNHLY, CDR2 FYNNEI. The CDR3 contains 15 residues. Trimming left V 8 bases short and J 5 bases short, with 22 bases between. The CDR3 region is CASSATQAGYNEQYF. DNA for the CDR3: TGTGCCAGCTCCGCCACGCAGGCGGGGTATAACGAGCAGTACTTC.

The rearrangement links TRBV10-2 to TRBJ1-5; 7 bases fit TRBD1. This CDR3 is 16 amino acids long. Trimming removed 2 bases from V and 1 base from J; junction bases left unmatched: 5. CDR1 is WSHSY, CDR2 SAAADI, per germline. Written as DNA, the CDR3 is TGCGCCAGCAGTGAGCTATGGGGACAGAGCAATCAGCCCCAGCATTTT. It yields the protein CASSELWGQSNQPQHF.

This chain joins TRBV7-8 and TRBJ1-2, with D maybe TRBD1 (6 bases). V lost 7 bases and J lost 1, with 13 bases in between. Germline V gene data show CDR1 as SGHVS and CDR2 as FQNEAQ. The CDR3 spans 14 residues. CDR3 sequence reads: CASMGHGDNYGYTF. DNA for the CDR3: TGTGCCAGCATGGGACATGGGGATAACTATGGCTACACCTTC. Filled out from reference TRBV7-8 and TRBJ1-2, the complete variable domain reads GAGVSQSPRYKVAKRGQDVALRCDPISGHVSLFWYQQALGQGPEFLTYFQNEAQLDKSGLPSDRFFAERPEGSVSTLKIQRTQQEDSAVYLCASMGHGDNYGYTFGSGTRLTVV.

This clone showed up just a few times. The J gene is TRBJ1-3, the V gene TRBV19, with D maybe TRBD1 (6 bases). Germline loops: CDR1 LNHDA, CDR2 SQIVND (reference sequence). V was trimmed by 3 bases and J by 4 bases, leaving 10 bases between them. The CDR3 length is 14 residues. The CDR3 reads CASSIQGLGNTIYF. The CDR3 DNA follows: TGTGCCAGTAGTATTCAGGGGCTCGGAAACACCATATATTTT. The variable domain in full, completed from reference TRBV19 and TRBJ1-3, reads DGGITQSPKYLFRKEGQNVTLSCEQNLNHDAMYWYRQDPGQGLRLIYYSQIVNDFQKGDIAEGYSVSREKKESFPLTVTSAQKNPTAFYLCASSIQGLGNTIYFGEGSWLTVV.

This rearrangement joins TRBV7-3 to TRBJ2-3, with 8 bases lining up with TRBD1. The germline V gene encodes CDR1 SGHTA and CDR2 FQGTGA. The J segment lost 1 base and the V segment lost 6 bases, leaving 6 bases of the junction unmatched. The CDR3 covers 15 residues. The chain's CDR3 is CASSRTGFGTDTQYF. The DNA for the CDR3 is TGTGCCAGCAGTCGGACAGGGTTTGGCACAGATACGCAGTATTTT.

This clone was recorded once. This sequence joins TRBV21-1 and TRBJ1-1. TRBV21-1 is designated a pseudogene. CDR3 size: 16 residues. CDR3 amino acids: CASSKNNEPERAEAFF. The CDR3 nucleotides are TGTGCCAGCAGCAAAAATAACGAGCCCGAGAGGGCTGAAGCTTTCTTT.

V is TRBV27 and J is TRBJ1-1; 7 bases map to TRBD1. Germline CDR1 is MNHEY and CDR2 is SMNVEV (reference sequence). The CDR3 sequence is 13 residues long. J was trimmed by 6 bases and V by 7 bases; bases with no gene match: 8. CDR3 coding DNA: TGTGCCAGCAAATCTGGACAGGAGCCTGAAGCTTTCTTT. Its protein product is CASKSGQEPEAFF.

Points on this clone: One end of the junction fails to match germline, which may point to a read error. J is TRBJ1-1 and V is TRBV7-9; D is ambiguous. The CDR3 contains 14 residues. Germline CDR1 SEHNR, CDR2 FQNEAQ (reference sequence). In DNA form, the CDR3 reads TGTTCCAGCAGTGTCGTCCGGGTGGGCACTGAAGCTTTCTTT. The encoded protein is CSSSVVRVGTEAFF.

A single count supports this clone. For the CDR3, the DNA is TGTGCTAGTGGTTCCCTTGGAGGCTCTGAAGCTTTCTTT. This codes for CASGSLGGSEAFF. This chain uses TRBV12-5 with TRBJ1-1; no reliable D call. V was clipped by 4 bases and J by 6 bases, with 12 bases between them. This CDR3 is built from 13 residues. CDR1 LGHNT and CDR2 FRNRAP come from the germline V gene.

This rearrangement joins TRBV7-9 to TRBJ2-2, with D possibly matching TRBD2 (5 bases). The V gene's germline CDR1 is SEHNR and CDR2 FQNEAQ (reference sequence). CDR3 size: 14 residues. Trimming left V 1 base short and J 6 bases short, with 9 bases between. The CDR3 nucleotides are TGTGCCAGCAGCTTAGTCGACGGGGCCGGGGAGCTGTTTTTT. Its translation: CASSLVDGAGELFF.

The rearrangement joins TRBV12-5 to TRBJ2-1, with TRBD1 as a possible D gene (5 bases). The germline V gene encodes CDR1 LGHNT and CDR2 FRNRAP. The CDR3 is made up of 13 amino acids. The V end was cut by 1 base, the J end by 14 bases, with 15 bases between. CDR3: CASGLAILEDKFF. CDR3 sequence (DNA): TGTGCTAGTGGTTTGGCAATCCTAGAGGACAAGTTCTTC.

This chain joins TRBV2 and TRBJ1-1; 7 nucleotides line up with TRBD1. The CDR3 consists of 14 residues. Germline CDR1 and CDR2: SNHLY and FYNNEI. The J segment lost 4 bases and the V segment lost 4 bases, leaving 6 bases of the junction unmatched. The CDR3 is CASSVEGAGTEAFF. The CDR3, as DNA: TGTGCCAGCAGTGTGGAGGGGGCGGGCACTGAAGCTTTCTTT.

The chain uses TRBV30 and TRBJ1-2; tentatively, D is TRBD1 (6 bases). V was pared by 3 bases and J by 2 bases, with 19 bases between. CDR1 is GTSNPN and CDR2 is SVGIG in the germline V gene (reference sequence). The CDR3 extends over 16 amino acids. The CDR3 bases are TGTGCCTGGAGCGAACCCCTAGGGGACATCAACTATGGCTACACCTTC. Residues: CAWSEPLGDINYGYTF.

The V call is TRBV5-1, the J call TRBJ2-5; 10 bases are shared with TRBD2. After removal of 4 bases from V and 5 bases from J, the junction contained 8 bases not matched to a gene. Germline lookup yields CDR1 SGHRS and CDR2 YFSETQ. The CDR3 length is 15 residues. CDR3 in amino acids: CASSRAGGPGETQYF. CDR3 nucleotides: TGCGCCAGCAGCCGAGCGGGGGGGCCGGGGGAGACCCAGTACTTC.

This clone was found a few times. Germline is not matched at one junction end, which may reflect a read error. This chain joins TRBV27 and TRBJ1-3, with D possibly matching TRBD1 (6 bases). In germline, CDR1 is MNHEY, CDR2 SMNVEV (reference sequence). CDR3 length: 11 residues. CDR3 coding DNA: TGTGCCAGCAGGCCCGACAGGTCCTACCATTTT. It is translated as CASRPDRSYHF.

The genes are TRBV18 and TRBJ1-3, with a weak D call TRBD1 (6 bases). CDR1 is KGHSH, CDR2 LQKENI, per germline. The CDR3 covers 17 residues. V lost 1 base to trimming and J lost 0 bases, with 13 bases between them. The CDR3 sequence is CASSPLRDTDSGNTIYF. CDR3 DNA sequence: TGTGCCAGCTCACCACTTAGGGACACCGACTCTGGAAACACCATATATTTT.

The J gene is TRBJ1-2, the V gene TRBV4-3, with D unresolved. V gave up 0 bases and J gave up 4 bases, with 12 bases separating them. The CDR3 spans 15 residues. Germline CDR1 is LGHNA and CDR2 is YSLEER. In DNA, the CDR3 is TGCGCCAGCAGCCAAGATCTCCCCGCAGTCTATGGCTACACCTTC. It translates to CASSQDLPAVYGYTF.

This clone was seen more than once but under ten times. J is TRBJ1-6 and V is TRBV4-3; tentatively, D is TRBD1 (5 bases). CDR1 is LGHNA, CDR2 YSLEER, per germline. This CDR3 has 15 amino acids. V was cut by 0 bases and J by 10 bases, with 13 bases left in between. CDR3 loop: CASSQDRQGGSPLHF. The DNA of the CDR3 is TGCGCCAGCAGCCAAGATCGTCAGGGAGGGTCACCCCTCCACTTT.

The V and J genes are TRBV29-1 and TRBJ2-1; 8 bases map to TRBD1. This CDR3 is built from 16 residues. The V gene's germline CDR1 is SQVTM and CDR2 ANQGSEA. The V segment lost 1 base and the J segment 2 bases; nucleotides outside the gene matches: 7. CDR3 sequence: CSVEGGQADPYNEQFF. The DNA of the CDR3 is TGCAGCGTTGAAGGGGGACAGGCCGACCCCTACAATGAGCAGTTCTTC.

The chain combines TRBV14 with TRBJ2-1, with 8 bases identical to TRBD2. V lost 3 bases, J lost 1 base, and 5 bases stayed unmatched. The germline V gene encodes CDR1 SGHDN and CDR2 FVKESK. This CDR3 comprises 16 residues. CDR3 coding DNA: TGTGCCAGCAGCCACACGGGGGGGACTTCCTACAATGAGCAGTTCTTC. Translation gives CASSHTGGTSYNEQFF.